The 10 T cell receptor beta chains below were found in one sample sequenced in a study of breast tumors, draining lymph nodes, adjacent tissues. Breast cancer patients provided tissue from their axillary draining lymph nodes. A single record per CDR3 protein comes from TCRdb applying MiXCR to the multiplex PCR reads. The table has approximately 190,000 distinct CDR3 sequences, 25% to 40% seen once. The sample was axillary lymph node tissue. These TCRs come from a female donor with breast cancer. Some clones in this sample may be carry-over from other donors' samples.

Comments on this clonotype: Since a much larger clone is just one base distant, this may be a read error. The rearrangement joins TRBV6-5 to TRBJ2-2, with 9 bases that match TRBD1. The CDR3 is made up of 15 amino acids. Per germline, CDR1 MNHEY and CDR2 SVGAGI. This CDR3 is CASSKDRGVTGGLFF. CDR3 sequence (DNA): TGTGCCAGCAGCAAAGACAGGGGGGTCACCGGGGGGCTGTTTTTT.

This clonotype was detected many times. This rearrangement joins TRBV7-2 to TRBJ1-1, with D possibly being TRBD1 (5 bases). Trimming cost V 2 bases and J 1 base, with 8 bases left between them. Germline assignment: CDR1 SGHTA and CDR2 FQGNSA. The CDR3 length is 14 residues. The CDR3 protein is CASSLLQGNTEAFF. CDR3 DNA: TGTGCCAGCAGCTTATTGCAGGGGAACACTGAAGCTTTCTTT.

This clonotype was observed many times. The J gene is TRBJ2-1, the V gene TRBV19; 15 nucleotides line up with TRBD2. From germline, CDR1 is LNHDA and CDR2 SQIVND (reference sequence). Trimming cost V 1 base and J 8 bases; bases outside gene matches: 12. The CDR3 covers 19 residues. CDR3 nucleotides: TGTGCCAGTAGTATAGTCATCCCTGGACTAGCGGGAGGGAGGGATGAGCAGTTCTTC. Translating gives CASSIVIPGLAGGRDEQFF.

On this clonotype itself: This sequence may be a read error, since a much larger clone differs from it by one base. The CDR3 end shows no conserved phenylalanine or tryptophan, and so a read error is likely. The rearrangement uses TRBV4-3 and TRBJ1-2; unclear D gene. Trimming stripped 0 bases from V and 3 bases from J, with 5 bases between. The CDR3 covers 13 residues. Germline CDR1 reads LGHNA; CDR2 reads YSLEER. The CDR3, as DNA: TGCGCCAGCAGCCAAGATGGCGACTATGGCTACACCCTC. Translating gives CASSQDGDYGYTL.

This clonotype was recorded many times. The chain uses TRBV6-5 and TRBJ2-3; D tentatively fits TRBD1 or TRBD2 (7 bases each). Trimming stripped 7 bases from V and 5 bases from J, with 25 bases between. Germline loops: CDR1 MNHEY, CDR2 SVGAGI. The CDR3 runs to 17 residues. The CDR3 sequence: CASTPLFLGGGRDTQYF. CDR3 bases: TGTGCCAGCACCCCCCTTTTTTTAGGGGGCGGGAGAGATACGCAGTATTTT.

The J gene is TRBJ2-1, the V gene TRBV2, with D maybe TRBD2 (5 bases). The CDR3 contains 15 residues. Germline V gene sequence: CDR1 SNHLY, CDR2 FYNNEI. The V end lost 4 bases, the J end lost 12 bases, and 22 bases lay between the germline ends. CDR3 in DNA: TGTGCCAGCAGTGCGGGGAATTTCCCCACAGATACGCAGTTCTTC. Translating it yields CASSAGNFPTDTQFF. Full variable domain (missing parts from reference TRBV2 and TRBJ2-1): EPEVTQTPSHQVTQMGQEVILRCVPISNHLYFYWYRQILGQKVEFLVSFYNNEISEKSEIFDDQFSVERPDGSNFTLKIRSTKLEDSAMYFCASSAGNFPTDTQFFGPGTRLTVL.

This clonotype appeared many times. CDR3 nucleotide sequence: TGTGCCAGCAGCTTGCAATCATTCTACGAGCAGTACTTC. It encodes CASSLQSFYEQYF. The chain joins TRBV5-8 to TRBJ2-7; no definite D call. CDR1 is SGHTS and CDR2 is YDEGEE in the germline V gene. V was cut by 1 base and J by 3 bases, with 8 bases left in between. This CDR3 spans 13 amino acids.

This clonotype was observed a handful of times. This may be a read error: a much more frequent sequence differs by one nucleotide. This chain uses TRBV6-5 with TRBJ1-6, with 8 positions matching TRBD1. CDR3 length equals 17 residues. Trimming cost V 5 bases and J 6 bases; bases outside gene matches: 12. Germline V gives CDR1 MNHEY, CDR2 SVGAGI. CDR3 loop: CASSHYPRGRVNSPLHF. The DNA for the CDR3 is TGTGCCAGCAGTCACTACCCCAGGGGGCGCGTTAATTCACCCCTCCACTTT.

This clonotype was picked up many times. The chain has TRBV6-5 and TRBJ2-7; possible D gene TRBD1, 6 bases. This CDR3 is built from 13 residues. Germline values: CDR1 MNHEY, CDR2 SVGAGI. Trimming shortened V by 2 bases and J by 4 bases, and 9 bases separated the two germline ends. The CDR3 sequence: CASSYGTSYEQYF. The CDR3 coding sequence is TGTGCCAGCAGTTACGGGACATCTTACGAGCAGTACTTC.

This clonotype was observed at least ten times. The chain couples TRBV12-3 or TRBV12-4 to TRBJ2-1; D possibly uses TRBD1 or TRBD2 (5 bases each). The CDR3 sequence is 16 residues long. The V and J ends lost 8 bases and 6 bases respectively, with 23 bases between them. The CDR3: CASGPAGYEGVNEQFF. The DNA of the CDR3 is TGTGCCAGCGGACCCGCAGGGTACGAGGGAGTCAATGAGCAGTTCTTC.